This TCR beta chain stems from a study of CD8+CD57+ T cells in acquired aplastic anemia. On the study more broadly: When averaged, DNA from sorted CD4+ and CD8+ cells came to 2.5 to 3.5 ug.

This CDR3 has 13 residues. Investigators profiled TCR beta VDJ and CDR3 from genomic DNA template. TCRdb analysed the reads with MiXCR anew, one entry per CDR3 protein. The table includes 150,000 to 200,000 distinct CDR3 sequences, 55% to 65% detected once. Previously, flow cytometry had revealed CD8+CD57+ cell expansion in the patients chosen for sequencing. Study results and limitations: Overlapping CD8+ CDR3 repertoires of patients and controls contained under 35 shared sequences.

As concerns this clonotype: The antigen remains undetermined. This clone may be a read error of a much larger clone one base away.

The chain combines TRBV12-3 or TRBV12-4 with TRBJ1-2; TRBD1 agrees at 9 bases. The TCR comes from a human donor with aplastic anemia. The sample taken for sequencing was sorted CD4+, CD8+, or CD8+CD57+ T cells (not recorded which) from PBMCs. CDR3: CASSFRQGEGCTF. The CDR3 bases are TGTGCCAGCAGTTTTCGACAGGGGGAAGGCTGCACCTTC.